This TCR beta chain was obtained from a study of blood T cell repertoires in COVID-19. Across the study: PBMCs, B-cell-depleted T cells, or T cells provided the cDNA or gDNA that made up the material.

Only a few counts were recorded for this clone. Per the authors' pipeline: Reference gene primer amplification gave estimated nucleated cell counts. Libraries were prepared by immunoSEQ multiplex PCR; TCRdb keeps only in-frame clonotypes and omits some of them. The V and J calls and clone size were taken over from that table, and D and trimming were inferred from the DNA. This sample has approximately 200,000 clones; roughly 90% occur once, and the top ten carry approximately 4.8%. Participant reports of clinical history set cohort assignment. A case of COVID-19 had been met by exposed participants within 2 weeks before study entry. The specimen sequenced was PBMCs or T cells enriched from blood (not recorded which). This sequence was found in a woman under 40 who had been exposed to COVID-19.

Here the CDR3 reads CASRGLGRYGYTF. The CDR3, as DNA: TGTGCCAGCAGGGGTTTGGGCCGCTATGGCTACACCTTC. This chain joins TRBV2 and TRBJ1-2, with unresolved D. CDR3 size: 13 residues. The germline gives CDR1 SNHLY, CDR2 FYNNEI. Trimming removed 6 bases at V and 4 bases at J, with 12 bases between.